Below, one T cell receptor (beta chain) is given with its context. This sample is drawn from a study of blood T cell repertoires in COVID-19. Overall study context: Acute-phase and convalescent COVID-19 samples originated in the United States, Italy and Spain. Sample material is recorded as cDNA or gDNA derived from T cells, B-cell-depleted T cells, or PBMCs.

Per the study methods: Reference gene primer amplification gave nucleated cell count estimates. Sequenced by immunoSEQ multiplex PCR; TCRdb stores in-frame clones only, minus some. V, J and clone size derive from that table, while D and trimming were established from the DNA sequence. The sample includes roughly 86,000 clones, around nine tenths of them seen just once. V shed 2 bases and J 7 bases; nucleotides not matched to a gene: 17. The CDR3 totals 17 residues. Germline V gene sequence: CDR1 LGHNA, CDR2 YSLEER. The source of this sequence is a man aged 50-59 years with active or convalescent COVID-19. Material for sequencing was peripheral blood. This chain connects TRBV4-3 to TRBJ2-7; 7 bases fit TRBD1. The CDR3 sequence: CASSQPTGPSQVGEQYF. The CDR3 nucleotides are TGCGCCAGCAGCCAACCGACAGGGCCGTCTCAAGTGGGGGAGCAGTACTTC.